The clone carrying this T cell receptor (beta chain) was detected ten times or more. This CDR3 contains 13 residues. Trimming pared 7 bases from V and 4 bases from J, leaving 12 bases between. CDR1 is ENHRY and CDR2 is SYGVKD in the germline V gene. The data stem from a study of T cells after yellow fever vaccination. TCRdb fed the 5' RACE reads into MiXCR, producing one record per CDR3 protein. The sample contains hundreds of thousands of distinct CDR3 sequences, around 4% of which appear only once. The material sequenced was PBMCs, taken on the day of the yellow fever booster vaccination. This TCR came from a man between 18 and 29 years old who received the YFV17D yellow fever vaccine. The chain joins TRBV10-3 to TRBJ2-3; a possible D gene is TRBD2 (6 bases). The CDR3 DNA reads TGTGCCATCACCACTAGCAGAGCAGATACGCAGTATTTT. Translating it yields CAITTSRADTQYF.